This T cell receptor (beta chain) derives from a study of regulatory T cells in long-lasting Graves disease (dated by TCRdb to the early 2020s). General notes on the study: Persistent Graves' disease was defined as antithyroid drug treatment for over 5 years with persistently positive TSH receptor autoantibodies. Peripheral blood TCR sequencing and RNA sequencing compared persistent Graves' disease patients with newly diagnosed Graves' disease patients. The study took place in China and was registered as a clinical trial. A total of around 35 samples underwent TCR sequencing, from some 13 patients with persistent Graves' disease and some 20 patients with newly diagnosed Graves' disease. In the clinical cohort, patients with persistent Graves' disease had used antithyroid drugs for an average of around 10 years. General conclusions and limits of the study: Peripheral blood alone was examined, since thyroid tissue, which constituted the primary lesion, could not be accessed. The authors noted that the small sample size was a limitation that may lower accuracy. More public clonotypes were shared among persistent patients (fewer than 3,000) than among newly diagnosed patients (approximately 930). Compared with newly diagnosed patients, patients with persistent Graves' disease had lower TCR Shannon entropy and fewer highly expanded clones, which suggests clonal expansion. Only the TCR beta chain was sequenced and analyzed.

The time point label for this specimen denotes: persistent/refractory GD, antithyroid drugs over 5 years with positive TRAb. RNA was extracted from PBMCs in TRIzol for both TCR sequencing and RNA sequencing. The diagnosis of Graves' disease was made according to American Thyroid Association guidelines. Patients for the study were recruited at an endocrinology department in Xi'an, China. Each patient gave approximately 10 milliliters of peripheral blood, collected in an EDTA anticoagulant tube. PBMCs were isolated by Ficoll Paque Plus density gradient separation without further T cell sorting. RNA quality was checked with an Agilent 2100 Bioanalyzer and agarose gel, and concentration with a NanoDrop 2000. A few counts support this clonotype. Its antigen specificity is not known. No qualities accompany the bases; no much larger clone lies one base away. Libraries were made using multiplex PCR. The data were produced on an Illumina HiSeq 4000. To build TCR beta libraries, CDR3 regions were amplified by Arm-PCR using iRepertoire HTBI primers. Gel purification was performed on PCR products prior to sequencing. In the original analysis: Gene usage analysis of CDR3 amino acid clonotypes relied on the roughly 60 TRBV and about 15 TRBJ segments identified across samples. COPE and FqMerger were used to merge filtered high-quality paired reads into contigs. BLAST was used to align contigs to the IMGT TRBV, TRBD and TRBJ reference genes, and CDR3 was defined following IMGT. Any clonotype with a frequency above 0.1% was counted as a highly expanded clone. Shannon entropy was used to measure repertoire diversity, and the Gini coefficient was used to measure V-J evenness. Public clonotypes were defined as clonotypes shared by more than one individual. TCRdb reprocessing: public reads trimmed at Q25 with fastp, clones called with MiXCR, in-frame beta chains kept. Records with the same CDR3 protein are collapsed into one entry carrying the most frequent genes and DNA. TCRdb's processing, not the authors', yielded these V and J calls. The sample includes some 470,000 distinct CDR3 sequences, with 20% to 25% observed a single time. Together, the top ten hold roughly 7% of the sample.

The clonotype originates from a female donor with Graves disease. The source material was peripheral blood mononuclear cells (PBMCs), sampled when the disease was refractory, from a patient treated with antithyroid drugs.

Here the CDR3 is given as CASSLTGTSGTYEQYF. The DNA sequence is TGTGCCAGCAGCTTAACCGGGACTAGCGGAACCTACGAGCAGTACTTC. Here the chain combines TRBV7-6 and TRBJ2-7; 11 junctional bases match TRBD2. Trimming leaves V shorter by 2 bases and J shorter by 2 bases, with the junction holding 5 bases beyond the gene matches. From the germline V gene, CDR1 is SGHVS and CDR2 is FNYEAQ. The CDR3 sequence holds 16 residues, the cysteine and phenylalanine included. The DNA shown is the 48-base CDR3, in frame from base 1.